The source of this TCR beta chain is a study of blood T cell repertoires in COVID-19. Germline lookup yields CDR1 MNHNY and CDR2 SVGAGI (reference sequence). The CDR3 loop spans 14 amino acids. Trimming cost V 3 bases and J 0 bases, with 9 bases left between them. This clone has a single count. Here immunoSEQ multiplex PCR was the method, and the copy in TCRdb shows in-frame clones only, minus some. The data contain 300,000 or so clones, around 89% of them singletons. Source material: peripheral blood. This TCR was recovered from a woman aged 40-49 years with acute or convalescent COVID-19. The rearrangement uses TRBV6-6 and TRBJ2-7; D is ambiguous. The CDR3 here is CASSYSTASYEQYV. The CDR3 DNA is TGTGCCAGCAGTTATAGTACCGCCTCCTACGAGCAGTACGTC.